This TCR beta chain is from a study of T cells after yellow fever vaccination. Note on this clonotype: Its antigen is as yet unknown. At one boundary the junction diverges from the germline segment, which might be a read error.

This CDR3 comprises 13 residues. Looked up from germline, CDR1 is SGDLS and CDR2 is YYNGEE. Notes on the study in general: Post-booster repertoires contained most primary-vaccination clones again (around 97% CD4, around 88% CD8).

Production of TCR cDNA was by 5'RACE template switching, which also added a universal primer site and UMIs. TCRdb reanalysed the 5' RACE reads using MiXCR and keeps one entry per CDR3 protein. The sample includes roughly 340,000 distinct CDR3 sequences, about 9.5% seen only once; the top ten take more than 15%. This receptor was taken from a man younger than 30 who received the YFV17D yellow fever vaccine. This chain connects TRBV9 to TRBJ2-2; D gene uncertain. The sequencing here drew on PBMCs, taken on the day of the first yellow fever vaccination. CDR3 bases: TGTGCCATCAGCCCACATCGCTCCGGGGAGCTGTTTTTT. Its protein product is CAISPHRSGELFF.